This T cell receptor beta chain was recovered during a study of cytomegalovirus exposure and HLA in healthy donors. Findings and caveats of the study: The study flagged approximately 180 TCR beta chains as cytomegalovirus-associated.

The PCR ran on 60 Vbeta and 13 Jbeta primers. Method: immunoSEQ multiplex PCR; TCRdb's copy keeps in-frame clones and lacks some. This table holds around 160,000 clones, around 75% found once. Concerning this clone itself: The target antigen is unknown.

The clonotype originates from a man younger than 35 in good health and CMV-seropositive. Sequenced sample: PBMCs.

The CDR3 loop is CASSAGTGFSNEQFF. CDR3 DNA: TGTGCCAGCAGTGCCGGGACAGGGTTTTCCAATGAGCAGTTCTTC. The chain carries TRBV25-1 and TRBJ2-1, with TRBD1 matching over 9 bases. Unmatched junction bases numbered 7, after V lost 4 bases and J lost 6 bases. The CDR3 runs 15 residues. Germline lookup yields CDR1 MGHDK and CDR2 SYGVNS.